Reported below is one T cell receptor (beta chain). For every donor, a draw yielded 9.5 to 10 milliliters of peripheral blood. The sample is drawn from a study of blood T cells in healthy people across ages. A second PCR, run for about 7 to 11 cycles, used a sample-barcoded 5' primer plus a J-beta primer mix. MiXCR, run by TCRdb on the 5' RACE reads, gives a single entry per CDR3 protein. The sample carries about 800,000 distinct CDR3 sequences, 58% recorded once. Material for sequencing was blood. The sequence came from a man aged 30 to 39 in good health.

The CDR3 loop reads CASSYSTGATYEQYF. CDR3 nucleotide sequence: TGTGCCAGCAGTTACTCTACGGGAGCTACCTACGAGCAGTACTTC. The V gene is TRBV6-5, the J gene TRBJ2-4; weak D call: TRBD2 (6 bases). The J call may be wrong; the DNA end is better matched by TRBJ2-7. CDR1 MNHEY and CDR2 SVGAGI come from the germline V gene. The CDR3 covers 15 residues.